A single sample gave rise to the 30 T cell receptor beta chains below, sequenced in a study of cytomegalovirus exposure and HLA in healthy donors. PCR involved 60 Vbeta and 13 Jbeta primers. Generated by immunoSEQ multiplex PCR, the TCRdb table keeps only in-frame clones and is missing some. The table lists some 99,000 clones, 60% to 80% of them singletons. Sequencing used PBMCs. These receptors were taken from a female donor in good health and CMV-seronegative.

This clone was picked up one time. This sequence joins TRBV2 and TRBJ1-2, with D perhaps TRBD1 (6 bases). Trimming removed 6 bases at V and 8 bases at J, with 16 bases between. The CDR3 consists of 13 residues. CDR1 and CDR2 (germline): SNHLY, FYNNEI. The CDR3 sequence is CASSETGIEGYTF. The CDR3 nucleotides read TGTGCCAGCAGCGAGACAGGAATTGAGGGCTACACCTTC.

This clone showed up just a few times. J is TRBJ2-2 and V is TRBV5-1; 7 bases map to TRBD1. Unmatched junction bases numbered 11, after V lost 4 bases and J lost 5 bases. Germline-derived CDR1 and CDR2 are SGHRS and YFSETQ. This CDR3 comprises 16 residues. The CDR3 loop is CASSAAGTELTGELFF. CDR3 nucleotides: TGCGCCAGCAGCGCCGCCGGGACAGAGCTAACCGGGGAGCTGTTTTTT.

This chain connects TRBV14 to TRBJ2-1, with TRBD2 matching over 14 bases. Germline assignment: CDR1 SGHDN and CDR2 FVKESK. The V and J ends lost 3 bases and 9 bases, in that order; junction bases with no gene match: 4. This CDR3 has 15 amino acids. CDR3 in DNA: TGTGCCAGCAGCCAGGGACTAGCGGGGGCTGGTGAGCAGTTCTTC. Encoded protein: CASSQGLAGAGEQFF.

This clone was detected once. V is TRBV13 and J is TRBJ1-1; D might be TRBD1 (5 bases). Germline V CDR1 and CDR2: PRHDT, FYEKMQ (reference sequence). This CDR3 spans 15 amino acids. V was trimmed by 2 bases and J by 4 bases, leaving 14 bases between them. The CDR3 protein is CASSLQAGQGTEAFF. The CDR3 region has the DNA TGTGCCAGCAGCTTACAGGCAGGGCAAGGCACTGAAGCTTTCTTT.

This chain joins TRBV7-2 and TRBJ2-7; 7 bases align to TRBD1. V dropped 1 base and J dropped 0; count of bases not matched to a gene: 3. Looked up from germline, CDR1 is SGHTA and CDR2 is FQGNSA. The CDR3 sequence is 15 residues long. CDR3 sequence reads: CASSLVGDSSYEQYF. CDR3 coding DNA: TGTGCCAGCAGCTTAGTTGGGGACAGCTCCTACGAGCAGTACTTC.

V and J are TRBV27 and TRBJ1-2; 8 bases fit TRBD1. Germline CDR1 and CDR2: MNHEY and SMNVEV (reference sequence). This CDR3 region has 13 residues. Trimming removed 5 bases from V and 7 bases from J; junction bases left unmatched: 6. CDR3 amino acids: CASSLGQGTGYTF. For the CDR3, the DNA is TGTGCCAGCAGTCTCGGACAGGGAACTGGCTACACCTTC.

This clone was counted once. The V gene is TRBV6-5, the J gene TRBJ2-7; TRBD1 aligns across 11 bases. Trimming at V came to 4 bases and at J to 5 bases, leaving 7 bases not matched to a gene. This CDR3 has 15 amino acids. Germline-derived CDR1 and CDR2 are MNHEY and SVGAGI. The CDR3 DNA reads as TGTGCCAGCAGTTCTCCGGGACAGGGGGTAGACGAGCAGTACTTC. Amino acid sequence: CASSSPGQGVDEQYF.

This clone has just a few counts. This chain links TRBV18 with TRBJ1-3; 8 bases fit TRBD1. The CDR3 length is 15 residues. V lost 8 bases and J lost 3; bases outside the gene matches: 9. Germline V gene lookup returns CDR1 KGHSH and CDR2 LQKENI. CDR3 residues: CASIPAGGDGNTIYF. The CDR3 DNA sequence: TGTGCCAGCATCCCAGCAGGGGGCGATGGAAACACCATATATTTT.

The V and J genes are TRBV11-3 and TRBJ2-1, with a weak D call TRBD1 (5 bases). V lost 1 base, J lost 2 bases, and 24 bases lay in between. The germline V gene encodes CDR1 SGHNT and CDR2 YENEEA. This CDR3 is built from 20 residues. The CDR3 is CASSLAWQGYFTLPYNEQFF. CDR3 bases: TGTGCCAGCAGCTTAGCCTGGCAGGGTTACTTCACCCTCCCCTACAATGAGCAGTTCTTC. Full variable domain (outside the CDR3, taken from reference TRBV11-3 and TRBJ2-1): EAGVVQSPRYKIIEKKQPVAFWCNPISGHNTLYWYLQNLGQGPELLIRYENEEAVDDSQLPKDRFSAERLKGVDSTLKIQPAELGDSAVYLCASSLAWQGYFTLPYNEQFFGPGTRLTVL.

The chain couples TRBV7-2 to TRBJ2-1; 7 nucleotides line up with TRBD2. CDR1 is SGHTA, CDR2 FQGNSA, per germline. The CDR3 contains 15 residues. V gave up 4 bases and J gave up 7 bases; unmatched junction bases: 10. CDR3 loop: CASSYQVGGINEQFF. CDR3 bases: TGTGCCAGCAGCTACCAGGTGGGGGGGATAAATGAGCAGTTCTTC.

The CDR3 DNA reads as TGTGCCAGCAGCCCACAGGGTTACACTGAAGCTTTCTTT. As protein: CASSPQGYTEAFF. V usage is TRBV7-2 and J usage is TRBJ1-1; a weak D match, TRBD1 (6 bases). Trimming removed 5 bases at V and 3 bases at J, with 10 bases between. CDR1 and CDR2 from the germline V gene are SGHTA and FQGNSA. This CDR3 is 13 amino acids long.

The gene calls are TRBV5-4 and TRBJ1-1; a possible D gene is TRBD1 (6 bases). This CDR3 contains 15 residues. CDR1 is SGHNT, CDR2 YYREEE, per germline (reference sequence). Trimming removed 2 bases from V and 1 base from J, with 12 bases in between. In DNA, the CDR3 is TGTGCCAGCAGCTTTCGTCAACAGGGGAACACTGAAGCTTTCTTT. Its protein is CASSFRQQGNTEAFF.

The chain joins TRBV27 to TRBJ2-5; the match to TRBD1 covers 7 bases. Germline CDR1 MNHEY, CDR2 SMNVEV (reference sequence). The CDR3 consists of 15 residues. Unmatched junction bases numbered 16, after V lost 10 bases and J lost 5 bases. The CDR3 coding sequence is TGTGCCACCGGCAGCGACCCAGGGGGATACGAGACCCAGTACTTC. It is translated as CATGSDPGGYETQYF.

This chain connects TRBV7-3 to TRBJ2-2; a possible D gene is TRBD2 (5 bases). This CDR3 is built from 13 residues. The ends were cut back, 3 bases at V and 7 bases at J, with 9 bases in the middle. CDR1 SGHTA and CDR2 FQGTGA come from the germline V gene. Here the CDR3 reads CASSFFRGGELFF. For the CDR3, the DNA is TGTGCCAGCAGCTTTTTTCGGGGCGGGGAGCTGTTTTTT.

This chain uses TRBV6-1 with TRBJ2-3; D might be TRBD2 (7 bases). The CDR3 runs to 16 residues. Deletions cut 2 bases from V and 0 bases from J, with 12 bases between. Germline V gene sequence: CDR1 MNHNS, CDR2 SASEGT. CDR3 DNA: TGTGCCAGCAGTGAACGGGGGGCACTTAGCACAGATACGCAGTATTTT. It specifies CASSERGALSTDTQYF.

Comments on this clone: At one boundary the junction diverges from the germline segment, which might be a read error. The chain is built from TRBV30 and TRBJ1-1, with TRBD1 identical over 8 bases. The length of the CDR3 is 14 residues. In germline, CDR1 is GTSNPN, CDR2 SVGIG (reference sequence). The chain's CDR3 is CARSGGGQAFEAFF. The DNA for the CDR3 is TGTGCCCGGAGTGGGGGGGGACAGGCGTTTGAAGCTTTCTTT.

Comment on this clone: The same CDR3 can be traced to other DNA sequences in this sample. V usage is TRBV18 and J usage is TRBJ2-1; 7 bases fit TRBD1. This CDR3 region has 17 residues. The V and J ends lost 3 bases and 4 bases, in that order; junction bases with no gene match: 12. CDR1 is KGHSH, CDR2 LQKENI, per germline. This CDR3 reads CASSPRRTQGVYNEQFF. The CDR3 bases are TGTGCCAGCTCACCCCGCCGTACGCAGGGGGTTTACAATGAGCAGTTCTTC.

The chain carries TRBV4-1 and TRBJ2-1; tentative D call: TRBD2 (5 bases). V lost 0 bases and J lost 5, with 8 bases in between. Germline V lookup: CDR1 MGHRA, CDR2 YSYEKL. This CDR3 comprises 14 residues. In nucleotides, the CDR3 is TGCGCCAGCAGCCAAGATTACGGGGACAATGAGCAGTTCTTC. Translating it yields CASSQDYGDNEQFF.

This rearrangement joins TRBV27 to TRBJ2-7, with 9 bases that match TRBD1. Losses at the gene ends were 5 bases for V and 3 bases for J; bases not matched to a gene: 2. The CDR3 has 13 amino acids. CDR1 and CDR2 (germline): MNHEY, SMNVEV (reference sequence). CDR3 coding DNA: TGTGCCAGCAGTCGACAGGGGGGCTACGAGCAGTACTTC. This gives the protein CASSRQGGYEQYF.

This clone has a handful of counts. V is TRBV12-1 and J is TRBJ1-5; TRBD1 is taken as the D call from the table, unchecked against the DNA. TRBV12-1 is termed a pseudogene. CDR3 length: 16 residues. CDR3: CASSAGTGPSNQPQHF. Here the CDR3 DNA reads TGTGCCAGCAGCGCCGGGACAGGTCCTAGCAATCAGCCCCAGCATTTT.

The chain couples TRBV19 to TRBJ2-3; the match to TRBD1 covers 8 bases. The V gene end was trimmed by 7 bases and the J gene end by 4 bases; junction bases not matched to a gene: 16. The CDR3 is 17 residues long. Germline assignment: CDR1 LNHDA and CDR2 SQIVND (reference sequence). Here the CDR3 DNA reads TGTGCCAGTAAACTGACAGGGGCCCAACCACCCCCAGATACGCAGTATTTT. Translated: CASKLTGAQPPPDTQYF.

This clone has only one observation. The rearrangement joins TRBV30 to TRBJ1-1; D is unresolved. Trimming removed 2 bases from V and 4 bases from J, with 11 bases in between. This CDR3 region has 13 residues. Looked up from germline, CDR1 is GTSNPN and CDR2 is SVGIG (reference sequence). The CDR3, as DNA: TGTGCCTGGAGTCCCTACAGTGGCACTGAAGCTTTCTTT. Its protein product is CAWSPYSGTEAFF. The full variable domain, rest sourced from reference TRBV30 and TRBJ1-1, is SQTIHQWPATLVQPVGSPLSLECTVEGTSNPNLYWYRQAAGRGLQLLFYSVGIGQISSEVPQNLSASRPQDRQFILSSKKLLLSDSGFYLCAWSPYSGTEAFFGQGTRLTVV.

V and J are TRBV5-1 and TRBJ2-7; D not certain. V was cut by 1 base and J by 2 bases, with 28 bases left in between. CDR3 length: 20 residues. The germline V gene encodes CDR1 SGHRS and CDR2 YFSETQ. The CDR3 coding sequence is TGCGCCAGCAGCTTGTCACATTTGGCCGGGTCCTCAACTGAAACCTACGAGCAGTACTTC. As protein: CASSLSHLAGSSTETYEQYF.

Written as DNA, the CDR3 is TGTGCCAGCAGCTTAGAGGGCCCCCTGGTGAACACTGAAGCTTTCTTT. This gives the protein CASSLEGPLVNTEAFF. V usage is TRBV11-2 and J usage is TRBJ1-1; D gene unclear. Germline lookup yields CDR1 SGHAT and CDR2 FQNNGV. The CDR3 consists of 16 residues. The V gene lost 0 bases and the J gene lost 0 bases, with 11 bases spanning the gap. Drawing the rest from reference TRBV11-2 and TRBJ1-1, the complete variable domain is EAGVAQSPRYKIIEKRQSVAFWCNPISGHATLYWYQQILGQGPKLLIQFQNNGVVDDSQLPKDRFSAERLKGVDSTLKIQPAKLEDSAVYLCASSLEGPLVNTEAFFGQGTRLTVV.

The CDR3 reads CASSAGYSYEQYF. For the CDR3, the DNA is TGTGCCAGCAGTGCGGGTTACTCCTACGAGCAGTACTTC. The V and J genes are TRBV2 and TRBJ2-7; D unclear. The V gene's germline CDR1 is SNHLY and CDR2 FYNNEI. V lost 4 bases and J 0 bases, leaving 7 bases between the germline ends. This CDR3 comprises 13 residues.

The gene calls are TRBV4-3 and TRBJ1-2, with 10 bases lining up with TRBD1. V lost 0 bases, J lost 2 bases, and 3 bases stayed unmatched. Germline CDR1 and CDR2: LGHNA and YSLEER. CDR3 size: 16 residues. In DNA, the CDR3 is TGCGCCAGCAGCCAAGAGGAGACAGGGGGCAACTATGGCTACACCTTC. Protein product: CASSQEETGGNYGYTF.

The chain uses TRBV9 and TRBJ2-7; 8 bases are shared with TRBD2. CDR3 length: 14 residues. J was trimmed by 2 bases and V by 4 bases; bases with no gene match: 5. CDR1 and CDR2 (germline): SGDLS, YYNGEE. The CDR3 spells CASSSTSGPYEQYF. For the CDR3, the DNA is TGTGCCAGCAGCTCCACTAGCGGCCCCTACGAGCAGTACTTC.

This chain connects TRBV2 to TRBJ1-6, with D unresolved. Deletions cut 2 bases from V and 7 bases from J, with 9 bases between. Germline lookup yields CDR1 SNHLY and CDR2 FYNNEI. CDR3 size: 14 residues. The CDR3: CASSETGTNSPLHF. As DNA, the CDR3 is TGTGCCAGCAGTGAAACGGGTACCAATTCACCCCTCCACTTT. Full variable domain (remainder filled in from reference TRBV2 and TRBJ1-6): EPEVTQTPSHQVTQMGQEVILRCVPISNHLYFYWYRQILGQKVEFLVSFYNNEISEKSEIFDDQFSVERPDGSNFTLKIRSTKLEDSAMYFCASSETGTNSPLHFGNGTRLTVT.

The V gene is TRBV5-1, the J gene TRBJ2-1, with 12 positions matching TRBD2. The CDR3 is 15 residues long. V was clipped by 1 base and J by 8 bases; unmatched bases: 4. CDR1 is SGHRS and CDR2 is YFSETQ in the germline V gene. CDR3: CASSLNLAGGDEQFF. The CDR3 region has the DNA TGCGCCAGCAGCTTGAACCTAGCGGGAGGGGATGAGCAGTTCTTC.

This chain uses TRBV29-1 with TRBJ2-7; weak D call: TRBD1 (6 bases). The germline V gene has CDR1 SQVTM and CDR2 ANQGSEA. This CDR3 has 12 residues. The V end lost 4 bases, the J end lost 5 bases, and 12 bases lay between the germline ends. This chain's CDR3 is CSVARSGDEQYF. For the CDR3, the DNA is TGCAGCGTTGCTAGGTCAGGGGACGAGCAGTACTTC.